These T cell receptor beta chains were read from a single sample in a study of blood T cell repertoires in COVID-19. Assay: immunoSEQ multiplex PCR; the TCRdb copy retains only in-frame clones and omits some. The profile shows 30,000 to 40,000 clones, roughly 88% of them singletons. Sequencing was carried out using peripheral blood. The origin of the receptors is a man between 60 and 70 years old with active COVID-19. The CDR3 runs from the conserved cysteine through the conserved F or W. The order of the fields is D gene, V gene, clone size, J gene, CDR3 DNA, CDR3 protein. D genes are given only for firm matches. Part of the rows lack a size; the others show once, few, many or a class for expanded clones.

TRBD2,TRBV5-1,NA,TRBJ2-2,TGCGCCAGCGACCCGTTGATAGCGGGAGCTAACACCGGGGAGCTGTTTTTT,CASDPLIAGANTGELFF
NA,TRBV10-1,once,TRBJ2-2,TGCGCCAGCAGTAAGGACAGGAACACCGGGGAGCTGTTTTTT,CASSKDRNTGELFF
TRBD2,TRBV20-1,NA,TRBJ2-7,TGCAGTGCTAGTGGTAGCGGGAGTATTTACGAGCAGTACTTC,CSASGSGSIYEQYF
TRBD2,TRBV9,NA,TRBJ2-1,TGTGCCAGCAGCGTAGGGACTTGGACTAGCGGTACCGCCTACAATGAGCAGTTCTTC,CASSVGTWTSGTAYNEQFF
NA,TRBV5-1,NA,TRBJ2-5,TGCGCCAGCAGCTTGAAGGGAGAAGAGACCCAGTACTTC,CASSLKGEETQYF
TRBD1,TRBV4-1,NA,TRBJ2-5,TGCGCCAGCAGCTACGGGACAGGGGGATACGAGACCCAGTACTTC,CASSYGTGGYETQYF
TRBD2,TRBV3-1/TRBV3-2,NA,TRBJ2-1,TGTGCCAGCAGCCACCCCGGGACTACGAGATACAATGAGCAGTTCTTC,CASSHPGTTRYNEQFF
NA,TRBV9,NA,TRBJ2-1,TGTGCCAGCAGCGAAGTAGCGGAATCCAATGAGCAGTTCTTC,CASSEVAESNEQFF
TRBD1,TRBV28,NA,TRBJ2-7,TGTGCCAGCAGCTTTCTGGCGACAGGGACCTACGAGCAGTACTTC,CASSFLATGTYEQYF
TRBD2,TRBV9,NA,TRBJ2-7,TGTGCCAGCAGCGTAGATCGGGGCGGGAGAAGGTACTTC,CASSVDRGGRRYF
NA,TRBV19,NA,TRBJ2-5,TGTGCCAGTAGAGACAGGCCGCGGGAGACCCAGTACTTC,CASRDRPRETQYF
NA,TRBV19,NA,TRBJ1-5,TGTGCCAGTAGTATAGGGCAGGTTTATAGCAATCAGCCCCAGCATTTT,CASSIGQVYSNQPQHF
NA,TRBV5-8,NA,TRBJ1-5,TGTGCCAGCAGCTTGGCGGGAAGGCAGCCCCAGCATTTT,CASSLAGRQPQHF
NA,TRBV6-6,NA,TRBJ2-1,TGTGCCAGCACCCACCGGGACACTAACAATGAGCAGTTCTTC,CASTHRDTNNEQFF
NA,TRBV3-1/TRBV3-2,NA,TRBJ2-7,TGTGCCAGCAGCCAAGCGGTCGGTGGGGGCGGTAGGTACGAGCAGTACTTC,CASSQAVGGGGRYEQYF
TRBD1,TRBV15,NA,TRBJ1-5,TGTGCCACCAGTTTGCCAGGGGGCGGTCAGCCCCAGCATTTT,CATSLPGGGQPQHF
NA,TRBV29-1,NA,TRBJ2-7,TGCAGCGCCCGGGGGAAGGGGAATGCCATCGAGCAGTACTTC,CSARGKGNAIEQYF
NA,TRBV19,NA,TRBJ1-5,TGTGCCAGTAAAGTAACGGGAGGGAAGGGCAATCAGCCCCAGCATTTT,CASKVTGGKGNQPQHF
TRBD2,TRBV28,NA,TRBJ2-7,TGTGCCAGCCACCACGGGGGTAGTAGCGGGAGTTACGAGCAGTACTTC,CASHHGGSSGSYEQYF
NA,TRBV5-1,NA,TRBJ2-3,TGCGCCAGCAGGCGAGGGTCCGGGGGAGGCGATACGCAGTATTTT,CASRRGSGGGDTQYF
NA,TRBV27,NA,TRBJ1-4,TGTGCCAGCAACGATTTGGCAGCGGGGCGCAAACTGTTTTTT,CASNDLAAGRKLFF
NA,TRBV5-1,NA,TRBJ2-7,TGCGCCAGCAGCTCCAATTCCTACGAGCAGTACTTC,CASSSNSYEQYF
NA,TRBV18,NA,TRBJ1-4,TGTGCCAGCTCCCCGGACAGCCGAACTAATGAAAAACTGTTTTTT,CASSPDSRTNEKLFF
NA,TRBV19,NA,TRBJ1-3,TGTGCCAGTAGTAGAAAAGCGGGAAACTCTGGAAACACCATATATTTT,CASSRKAGNSGNTIYF
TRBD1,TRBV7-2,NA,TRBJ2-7,TGTGCCAGCAGCCCCCGGGACAGGGGGGACTACGAGCAGTACTTC,CASSPRDRGDYEQYF
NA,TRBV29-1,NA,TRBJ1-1,TGCAGCGTTTCCCTTGGGCAGGTACAATACATGAACACTGAAGCTTTCTTT,CSVSLGQVQYMNTEAFF
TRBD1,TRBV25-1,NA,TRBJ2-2,TGTGCCAGCAGTGAATTGGGACAGGGGTCCGACACCGGGGAGCTGTTTTTT,CASSELGQGSDTGELFF
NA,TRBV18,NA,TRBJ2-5,TGTGCCAGCTCACCATCGCGGGAAGAGACCCAGTACTTC,CASSPSREETQYF
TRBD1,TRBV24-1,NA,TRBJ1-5,TGTGCCACCAGTGACATCGGGACAGGGAGCAATCAGCCCCAGCATTTT,CATSDIGTGSNQPQHF